The 31 T cell receptor beta chains below all came from one sample that was sequenced in a study of blood T cells in healthy people across ages. Combining a sample-barcoded 5' primer with a J-beta primer mix, a second PCR ran for roughly 6 to 12 cycles. From the 5' RACE reads, TCRdb called clonotypes with MiXCR, one entry per CDR3 protein. The table has around 1.7 million distinct CDR3 sequences, over 25% seen once. Sequencing was carried out using blood. The receptors shown here come from a woman in her twenties or thirties in good health.

There are a few counts of this clonotype. The chain couples TRBV4-3 to TRBJ2-3, with 14 positions matching TRBD2. The CDR3 consists of 17 residues. V shed 1 base and J 4 bases; nucleotides not matched to a gene: 4. CDR1 is LGHNA, CDR2 YSLEER, per germline. CDR3 sequence reads: CASSQGTGLAGADTQYF. For the CDR3, the DNA is TGCGCCAGCAGCCAAGGTACGGGACTAGCGGGAGCAGATACGCAGTATTTT.

This clonotype was counted between two and nine times. The gene calls are TRBV5-1 and TRBJ2-5; TRBD2 aligns across 7 bases. Unmatched junction bases numbered 5, after V lost 0 bases and J lost 0 bases. There are 16 residues in the CDR3. In germline, CDR1 is SGHRS, CDR2 YFSETQ. CDR3 nucleotides: TGCGCCAGCAGCTTGGGAAGCGGGGCTTACCAAGAGACCCAGTACTTC. This sequence encodes CASSLGSGAYQETQYF. Combining the CDR3 with reference TRBV5-1 and TRBJ2-5 gives the whole variable domain KAGVTQTPRYLIKTRGQQVTLSCSPISGHRSVSWYQQTPGQGLQFLFEYFSETQRNKGNFPGRFSGRQFSNSRSEMNVSTLELGDSALYLCASSLGSGAYQETQYFGPGTRLLVL.

This clonotype was counted many times. The chain couples TRBV20-1 to TRBJ2-7, with 11 bases identical to TRBD2. Germline-derived CDR1 and CDR2 are DFQATT and SNEGSKA (reference sequence). J lost 4 bases, V lost 0 bases, and 2 bases had no gene match. The CDR3 has 14 amino acids. The CDR3 coding sequence is TGCAGTGCTAGAGATCTAGCGGGAGGATACGAGCAGTACTTC. As protein: CSARDLAGGYEQYF.

Many counts were recorded for this clonotype. The V call is TRBV7-2, the J call TRBJ2-5, with D perhaps assigned TRBD1 or TRBD2 (5 bases each). V was clipped by 0 bases and J by 1 base, with 9 bases between them. Germline loops: CDR1 SGHTA, CDR2 FQGNSA. CDR3 length: 15 amino acids. CDR3 sequence (DNA): TGTGCCAGCAGCTTAGCGCGAGGGGTCCAAGAGACCCAGTACTTC. Amino acid sequence: CASSLARGVQETQYF.

The rearrangement uses TRBV29-1 and TRBJ1-2, with D possibly being TRBD1 (5 bases). The germline V and J ends were trimmed by 6 bases and 4 bases, with 12 bases remaining between them. This CDR3 spans 12 amino acids. CDR1 and CDR2 (germline): SQVTM, ANQGSEA. Here the CDR3 DNA reads TGCAGCGTACACGGCAGGGCCTATGGCTACACCTTC. As protein: CSVHGRAYGYTF.

This clonotype came up many times. This chain uses TRBV6-2 or TRBV6-3 with TRBJ2-5, with D perhaps being TRBD1 or TRBD2 (5 bases each). The CDR3 runs 16 residues. Trimming shortened V by 5 bases and J by 5 bases, and 21 bases separated the two germline ends. Germline V CDR1 and CDR2: MNHEY, SVGEGT. CDR3 sequence reads: CASSQPGPPRKETQYF. For the CDR3, the DNA is TGTGCCAGCAGTCAGCCGGGACCCCCTCGGAAGGAGACCCAGTACTTC.

The chain employs TRBV13 and TRBJ1-5; D possibly corresponds to TRBD1 (5 bases). Trimming left V 5 bases short and J 5 bases short, with 16 bases between. The germline V gene has CDR1 PRHDT and CDR2 FYEKMQ (reference sequence). This CDR3 comprises 15 residues. The CDR3 DNA sequence: TGTGCCAGCAGCCAGAGACGAGGGGCGCATCAGCCCCAGCATTTT. This translates into CASSQRRGAHQPQHF.

The rearrangement links TRBV10-3 to TRBJ2-1; 7 bases are shared with TRBD2. Per germline, CDR1 ENHRY and CDR2 SYGVKD. The CDR3 runs to 13 residues. The J segment lost 1 base and the V segment lost 7 bases, leaving 1 base of the junction unmatched. CDR3 in amino acids: CAIKRGSYNEQFF. CDR3 DNA sequence: TGTGCCATCAAGCGGGGATCCTACAATGAGCAGTTCTTC.

This clonotype was recorded a few times. The chain links TRBV6-2 or TRBV6-3 to TRBJ2-4; tentative D call: TRBD1 (6 bases). Judging by the DNA end, TRBJ2-7 fits better; the J call may be wrong. From germline, CDR1 is MNHEY and CDR2 SVGEGT. The CDR3 loop spans 14 amino acids. CDR3 bases: TGTGCCAGCAGTTCTAGGACAGCCCTCTACGAGCAGTACTTC. It translates to CASSSRTALYEQYF.

V gene TRBV5-1 combines with J gene TRBJ2-3; 10 positions agree with TRBD1. Germline CDR1 SGHRS, CDR2 YFSETQ. With V trimmed by 2 bases and J by 3 bases, 3 bases remained unmatched. The CDR3 runs to 15 residues. The DNA of the CDR3 is TGCGCCAGCAGCTTCGGGGGACAGGGGACAGATACGCAGTATTTT. Protein sequence: CASSFGGQGTDTQYF.

The V call is TRBV7-8, the J call TRBJ2-5; 12 nucleotides line up with TRBD2. Germline CDR1 is SGHVS and CDR2 is FQNEAQ. The CDR3 sequence is 16 residues long. The V gene end was trimmed by 4 bases and the J gene end by 5 bases; junction bases not matched to a gene: 8. CDR3 in DNA: TGTGCCAGCAGCTCTTGGGGGCTAGCGGGAGGGGAGACCCAGTACTTC. Translated, it gives CASSSWGLAGGETQYF.

This clonotype was seen a few times. The chain uses TRBV7-2 and TRBJ2-1; tentative D call: TRBD2 (7 bases). Deletions cut 6 bases from V and 8 bases from J, with 11 bases between. The CDR3 runs 12 residues. CDR1 and CDR2 from the germline V gene are SGHTA and FQGNSA. The DNA for the CDR3 is TGTGCCAGCAGGGGGGGGGGCTATGAGCAGTTCTTC. Translating it yields CASRGGGYEQFF.

This clonotype has just a few counts. The J gene is TRBJ2-5, the V gene TRBV28; TRBD1 matches 7 bases. The V gene's germline CDR1 is MDHEN and CDR2 SYDVKM. Trimming took 4 bases from V and 4 from J; bases not matched to a gene: 9. The CDR3 covers 15 residues. CDR3 coding DNA: TGTGCCAGCAGTTCACCGGCGACAGGGTTAGAGACCCAGTACTTC. Translated: CASSSPATGLETQYF.

J is TRBJ2-5 and V is TRBV11-1, with 15 bases that match TRBD2. This CDR3 region has 17 residues. After removal of 1 base from V and 5 bases from J, the junction contained 5 bases not matched to a gene. Germline V gene data show CDR1 as SGHAT and CDR2 as FQDESV (reference sequence). The CDR3 protein is CASSLDGLAGGLETQYF. The CDR3 nucleotides read TGTGCCAGCAGCTTAGATGGACTAGCGGGGGGGCTCGAGACCCAGTACTTC.

This clonotype appeared many times. This chain joins TRBV20-1 and TRBJ2-5; D not resolved. CDR1 is DFQATT and CDR2 is SNEGSKA in the germline V gene (reference sequence). The CDR3 consists of 13 residues. The V and J ends lost 3 bases and 3 bases respectively, with 11 bases between them. The CDR3 sequence is CSASRQPEETQYF. The CDR3 bases are TGCAGTGCTAGTCGGCAGCCGGAAGAGACCCAGTACTTC.

This clonotype was observed a handful of times. The CDR3 sequence: CASSLESSGTQYF. The CDR3 bases are TGTGCCAGCAGCTTAGAGTCAAGCGGTACTCAGTACTTC. The chain couples TRBV11-3 to TRBJ2-4; weak D call: TRBD2 (5 bases). Germline V CDR1 and CDR2: SGHNT, YENEEA. This CDR3 is 13 amino acids long. V was shortened by 0 bases and J by 12 bases, with 12 bases between the two germline ends.

The sample holds many counts of this clonotype. CDR3 nucleotide sequence: TGCAGTGCTAGAGGCGTTATCGGCTACACCTTC. Translated, it gives CSARGVIGYTF. J is TRBJ1-2 and V is TRBV20-1; D gene uncertain. The germline V gene encodes CDR1 DFQATT and CDR2 SNEGSKA (reference sequence). This CDR3 comprises 11 residues. Trimming cost V 1 base and J 8 bases, with 8 bases left between them.

Comment on this clonotype: A much larger clone lies a single base off, so this may be a read error. V gene TRBV7-2 combines with J gene TRBJ1-2; a possible D gene is TRBD1 (6 bases). CDR3 size: 16 residues. Germline V gives CDR1 SGHTA, CDR2 FQGNSA. The V and J ends lost 1 base and 3 bases respectively, with 15 bases between them. The CDR3 loop reads CASSLDAGGVDYGYTF. CDR3 nucleotide sequence: TGTGCCAGCAGCTTAGATGCCGGGGGCGTTGACTATGGCTACACCTTC.

This rearrangement joins TRBV20-1 to TRBJ2-3, with 7 bases that match TRBD2. Unmatched junction bases numbered 3, after V lost 0 bases and J lost 0 bases. The germline V gene encodes CDR1 DFQATT and CDR2 SNEGSKA (reference sequence). The CDR3 contains 15 residues. The CDR3: CSAREGAGSTDTQYF. The CDR3 DNA reads as TGCAGTGCTAGAGAGGGAGCGGGGAGCACAGATACGCAGTATTTT.

This clonotype has a handful of counts. The rearrangement uses TRBV7-3 and TRBJ2-5, with 8 bases aligning to TRBD1. Germline loops: CDR1 SGHTA, CDR2 FQGTGA. V shed 1 base and J 6 bases; nucleotides not matched to a gene: 7. CDR3 length: 15 amino acids. CDR3 protein: CASSLSGQGAKTQYF. CDR3 coding DNA: TGTGCCAGCAGCTTAAGTGGGCAGGGGGCGAAGACCCAGTACTTC.

The rearrangement joins TRBV3-1 to TRBJ2-5, with a tentative D call TRBD2 (5 bases). TRBJ2-7 matches the DNA end more closely, so the J call is doubtful. This CDR3 has 12 amino acids. Germline CDR1 LGHDT, CDR2 YNNKEL (reference sequence). CDR3 in amino acids: CASTAGPDEQYF. For the CDR3, the DNA is TGTGCCAGCACTGCGGGTCCCGACGAGCAGTACTTC.

The chain combines TRBV5-1 with TRBJ2-7; 7 nucleotides line up with TRBD1. V was pared by 1 base and J by 7 bases, with 11 bases of the junction left unmatched. CDR3 size: 15 residues. Germline values: CDR1 SGHRS, CDR2 YFSETQ. Here the CDR3 DNA reads TGCGCCAGCAGCTTGACGGGACAGAGGGACGATGAGCAGTACTTC. Translation: CASSLTGQRDDEQYF.

V and J are TRBV20-1 and TRBJ2-1; no definite D call. The V and J ends lost 0 bases and 7 bases respectively, with 10 bases between them. CDR3 length: 13 amino acids. Germline V gene lookup returns CDR1 DFQATT and CDR2 SNEGSKA (reference sequence). CDR3 sequence: CSARDDSWNEQFF. The DNA for the CDR3 is TGCAGTGCTAGAGATGATAGCTGGAATGAGCAGTTCTTC.

In this sample, this clonotype turned up many times. The J gene is TRBJ2-3, the V gene TRBV2, with D tentatively TRBD1 (6 bases). V lost 6 bases and J lost 6, with 19 bases in between. The CDR3 is 15 amino acids. Germline V gene data show CDR1 as SNHLY and CDR2 as FYNNEI. The DNA for the CDR3 is TGTGCCAGCAGCGCGAAGCTAAACAGGGCGGATACGCAGTATTTT. Translated, it gives CASSAKLNRADTQYF.

This clonotype was counted ten times or more. This chain joins TRBV7-2 and TRBJ2-7; perhaps TRBD2 as D (6 bases). Germline V CDR1 and CDR2: SGHTA, FQGNSA. The CDR3 has 14 residues. V was trimmed by 5 bases and J by 1 base, leaving 12 bases between them. DNA of the CDR3: TGTGCCAGCAGCCTCCGGGACTTTTCCTACGAGCAGTACTTC. Translated: CASSLRDFSYEQYF.

This chain's CDR3 is CASSPQGTSGSPLHF. CDR3 DNA sequence: TGCGCCAGCAGCCCCCAGGGGACGTCGGGGTCACCCCTCCACTTT. This chain uses TRBV4-3 with TRBJ1-6; D possibly corresponds to TRBD1 (6 bases). CDR3 size: 15 residues. Germline lookup yields CDR1 LGHNA and CDR2 YSLEER. The V and J ends lost 4 bases and 10 bases respectively, with 17 bases between them.

The sample holds a few counts of this clonotype. V usage is TRBV5-1 and J usage is TRBJ2-2; TRBD1 is a possible D gene (5 bases). Germline-derived CDR1 and CDR2 are SGHRS and YFSETQ. This CDR3 is built from 14 residues. Trimming took off 4 bases at V and 1 base at J, with 8 bases between the two ends. The CDR3 reads CASSTGQNTGELFF. The CDR3, as DNA: TGCGCCAGCAGCACCGGACAGAACACCGGGGAGCTGTTTTTT.

The chain joins TRBV24-1 to TRBJ2-7; D is tentatively TRBD1 or TRBD2 (6 bases each). The CDR3 sequence is 15 residues long. The V gene's germline CDR1 is KGHDR and CDR2 SFDVKD. The ends were cut back, 5 bases at V and 3 bases at J, with 16 bases in the middle. DNA for the CDR3: TGTGCCACCAGTGGGGGGGCAGGTTCGGGCTACGAGCAGTACTTC. Translating it yields CATSGGAGSGYEQYF.

This clonotype has just a few counts. J is TRBJ2-5 and V is TRBV5-1; maybe TRBD1 (6 bases). In germline, CDR1 is SGHRS, CDR2 YFSETQ. The CDR3 runs 13 residues. Trimming pared 6 bases from V and 2 bases from J, leaving 11 bases between. Here the CDR3 DNA reads TGCGCCAGCAAGCCAGGGGTACAAGAGACCCAGTACTTC. Translation gives CASKPGVQETQYF.

This clonotype was found a few times. The chain recombines TRBV12-3 or TRBV12-4 with TRBJ2-1, with 9 bases that match TRBD2. The CDR3 runs to 15 residues. V was clipped by 7 bases and J by 8 bases; unmatched bases: 12. CDR3 region: CASNKGGTSLHEQFF. The DNA of the CDR3 is TGTGCCAGCAACAAAGGGGGGACTAGCCTCCATGAGCAGTTCTTC.

This chain links TRBV4-1 with TRBJ2-5, with TRBD2 identical over 12 bases. This CDR3 is 15 amino acids long. Trimming took 3 bases from V and 11 from J; bases not matched to a gene: 10. The germline gives CDR1 MGHRA, CDR2 YSYEKL. CDR3 sequence: CASSHGLAGSNEQYF. The CDR3 coding sequence is TGCGCCAGCAGCCACGGACTAGCGGGGAGCAATGAGCAGTACTTC.